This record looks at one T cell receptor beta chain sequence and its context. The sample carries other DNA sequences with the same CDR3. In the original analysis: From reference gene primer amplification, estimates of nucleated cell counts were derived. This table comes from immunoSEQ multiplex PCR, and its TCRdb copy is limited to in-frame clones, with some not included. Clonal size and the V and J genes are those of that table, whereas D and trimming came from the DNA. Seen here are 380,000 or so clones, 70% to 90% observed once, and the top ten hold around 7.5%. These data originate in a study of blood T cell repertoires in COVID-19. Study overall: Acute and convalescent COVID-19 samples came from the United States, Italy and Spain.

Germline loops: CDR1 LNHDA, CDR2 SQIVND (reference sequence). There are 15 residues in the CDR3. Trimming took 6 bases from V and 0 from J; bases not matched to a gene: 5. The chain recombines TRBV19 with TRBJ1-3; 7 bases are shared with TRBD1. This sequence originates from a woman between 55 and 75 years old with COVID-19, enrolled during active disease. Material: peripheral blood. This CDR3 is CASSKDRASGNTIYF. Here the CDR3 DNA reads TGTGCCAGTAGCAAAGACAGGGCCTCTGGAAACACCATATATTTT.